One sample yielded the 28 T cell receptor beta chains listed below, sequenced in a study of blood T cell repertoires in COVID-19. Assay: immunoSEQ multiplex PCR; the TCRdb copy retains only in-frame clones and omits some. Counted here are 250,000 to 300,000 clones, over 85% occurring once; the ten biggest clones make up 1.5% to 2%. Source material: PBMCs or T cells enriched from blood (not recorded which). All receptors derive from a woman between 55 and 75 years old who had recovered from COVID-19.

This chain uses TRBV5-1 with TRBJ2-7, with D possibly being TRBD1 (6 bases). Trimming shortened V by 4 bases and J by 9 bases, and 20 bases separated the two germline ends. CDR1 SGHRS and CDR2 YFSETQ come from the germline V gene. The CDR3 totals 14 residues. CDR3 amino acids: CASSLGQDNIGQYF. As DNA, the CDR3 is TGCGCCAGCAGCCTGGGACAAGATAATATCGGGCAGTACTTC. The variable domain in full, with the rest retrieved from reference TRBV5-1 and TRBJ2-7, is KAGVTQTPRYLIKTRGQQVTLSCSPISGHRSVSWYQQTPGQGLQFLFEYFSETQRNKGNFPGRFSGRQFSNSRSEMNVSTLELGDSALYLCASSLGQDNIGQYFGPGTRLTVT.

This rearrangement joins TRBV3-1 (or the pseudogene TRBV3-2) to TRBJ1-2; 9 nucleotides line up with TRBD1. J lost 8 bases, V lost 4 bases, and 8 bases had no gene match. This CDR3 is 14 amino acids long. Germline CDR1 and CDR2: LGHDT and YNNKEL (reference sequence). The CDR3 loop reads CASSLADRGAGYTF. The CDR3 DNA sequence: TGTGCCAGCAGCCTTGCCGACAGGGGGGCAGGCTACACCTTC.

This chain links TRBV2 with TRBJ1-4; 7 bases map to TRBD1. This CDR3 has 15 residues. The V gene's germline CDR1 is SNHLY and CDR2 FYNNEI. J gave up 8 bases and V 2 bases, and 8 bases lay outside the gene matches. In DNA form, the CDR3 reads TGTGCCAGCAGTGAATTGACAGGGTCCGACGAAAAACTGTTTTTT. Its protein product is CASSELTGSDEKLFF.

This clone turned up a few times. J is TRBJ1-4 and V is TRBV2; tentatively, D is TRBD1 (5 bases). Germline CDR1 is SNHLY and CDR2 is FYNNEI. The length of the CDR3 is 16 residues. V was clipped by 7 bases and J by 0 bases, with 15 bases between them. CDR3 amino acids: CASTRRRGTTNEKLFF. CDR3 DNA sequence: TGTGCCAGCACCAGGAGGCGGGGGACAACTAATGAAAAACTGTTTTTT.

The CDR3 reads CASSVWNADNYGYTF. DNA for the CDR3: TGTGCCAGCAGCGTTTGGAATGCGGATAACTATGGCTACACCTTC. The chain is built from TRBV7-9 and TRBJ1-2, with D unclear. This CDR3 comprises 15 residues. V shed 5 bases and J shed 1 base, with 14 bases lying between them. Per the germline V gene, CDR1 is SEHNR and CDR2 is FQNEAQ (reference sequence).

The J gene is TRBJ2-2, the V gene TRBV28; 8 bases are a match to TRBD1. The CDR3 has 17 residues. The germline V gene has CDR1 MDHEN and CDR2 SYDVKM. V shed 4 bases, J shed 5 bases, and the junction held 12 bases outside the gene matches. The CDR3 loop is CASSSSKGQGWTGELFF. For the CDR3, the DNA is TGTGCCAGCAGTTCTTCCAAAGGACAGGGATGGACCGGGGAGCTGTTTTTT.

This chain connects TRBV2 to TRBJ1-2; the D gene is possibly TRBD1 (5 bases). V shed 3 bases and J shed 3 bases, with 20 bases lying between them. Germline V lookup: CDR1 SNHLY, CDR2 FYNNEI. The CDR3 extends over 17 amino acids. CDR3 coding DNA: TGTGCCAGCAGTGAGGATCGGATGACAGTAGGGGACTATGGCTACACCTTC. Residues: CASSEDRMTVGDYGYTF.

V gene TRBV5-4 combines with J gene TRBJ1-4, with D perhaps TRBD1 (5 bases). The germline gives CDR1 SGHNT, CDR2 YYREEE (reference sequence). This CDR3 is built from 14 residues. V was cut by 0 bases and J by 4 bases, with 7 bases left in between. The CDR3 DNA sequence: TGTGCCAGCAGCTTGGACAGGCATAATGAAAAACTGTTTTTT. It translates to CASSLDRHNEKLFF. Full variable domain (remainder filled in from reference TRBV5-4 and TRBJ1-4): ETGVTQSPTHLIKTRGQQVTLRCSSQSGHNTVSWYQQALGQGPQFIFQYYREEENGRGNFPPRFSGLQFPNYSSELNVNALELDDSALYLCASSLDRHNEKLFFGSGTQLSVL.

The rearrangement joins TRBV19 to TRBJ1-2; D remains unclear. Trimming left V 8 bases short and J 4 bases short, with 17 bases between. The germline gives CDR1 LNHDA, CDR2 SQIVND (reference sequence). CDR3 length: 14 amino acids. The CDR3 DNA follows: TGTGCCAGTTCCTTCCCCAACGGCGGCTATGGCTACACCTTC. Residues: CASSFPNGGYGYTF.

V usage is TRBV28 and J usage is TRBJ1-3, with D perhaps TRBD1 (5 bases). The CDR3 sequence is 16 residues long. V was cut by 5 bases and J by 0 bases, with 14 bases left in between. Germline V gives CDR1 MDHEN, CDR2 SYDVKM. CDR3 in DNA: TGTGCCAGCAGTAGCTCGTGGGGCCTCTCTGGAAACACCATATATTTT. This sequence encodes CASSSSWGLSGNTIYF.

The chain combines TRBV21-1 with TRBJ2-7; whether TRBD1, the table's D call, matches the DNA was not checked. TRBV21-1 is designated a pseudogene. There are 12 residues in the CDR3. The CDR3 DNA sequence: TGTGCCAGCACCCCGCCCAGTTACGAGCAGTACTTC. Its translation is CASTPPSYEQYF.

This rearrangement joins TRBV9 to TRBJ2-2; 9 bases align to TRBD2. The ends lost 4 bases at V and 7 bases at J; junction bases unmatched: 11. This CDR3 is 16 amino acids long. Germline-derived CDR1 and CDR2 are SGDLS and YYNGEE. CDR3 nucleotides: TGTGCCAGCAGCCCCGTAGCGGGAGTGTCGGTCGGGGAGCTGTTTTTT. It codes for CASSPVAGVSVGELFF.

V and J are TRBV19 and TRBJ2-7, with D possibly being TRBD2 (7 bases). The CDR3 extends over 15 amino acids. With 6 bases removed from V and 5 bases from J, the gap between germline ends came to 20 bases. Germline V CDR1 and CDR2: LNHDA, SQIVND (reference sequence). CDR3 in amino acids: CASRPAGASFHEQYF. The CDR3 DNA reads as TGTGCCAGTAGGCCTGCGGGGGCCTCATTTCACGAGCAGTACTTC.

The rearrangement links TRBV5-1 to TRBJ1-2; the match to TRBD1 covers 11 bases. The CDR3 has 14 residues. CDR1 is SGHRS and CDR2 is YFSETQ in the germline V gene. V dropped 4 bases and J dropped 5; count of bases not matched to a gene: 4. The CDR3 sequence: CASSGQGAGYGYTF. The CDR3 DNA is TGCGCCAGCAGCGGACAGGGGGCCGGGTATGGCTACACCTTC.

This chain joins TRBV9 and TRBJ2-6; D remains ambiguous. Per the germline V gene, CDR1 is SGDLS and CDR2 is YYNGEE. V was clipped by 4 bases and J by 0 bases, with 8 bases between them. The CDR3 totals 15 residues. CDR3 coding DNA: TGTGCCAGCAGCTCTTACAGCTCTGGGGCCAACGTCCTGACTTTC. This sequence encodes CASSSYSSGANVLTF.

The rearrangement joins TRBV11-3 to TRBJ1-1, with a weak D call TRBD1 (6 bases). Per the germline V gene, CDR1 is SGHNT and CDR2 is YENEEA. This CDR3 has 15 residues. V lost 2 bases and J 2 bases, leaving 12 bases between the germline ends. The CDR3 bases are TGTGCCAGCAGCTTACTCTCCGGGACAAACACTGAAGCTTTCTTT. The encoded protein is CASSLLSGTNTEAFF.

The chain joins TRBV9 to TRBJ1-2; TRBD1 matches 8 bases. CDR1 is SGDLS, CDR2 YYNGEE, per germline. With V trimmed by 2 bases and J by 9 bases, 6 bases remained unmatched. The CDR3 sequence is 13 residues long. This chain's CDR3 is CASSVDRGRRYTF. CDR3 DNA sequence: TGTGCCAGCAGCGTCGACAGGGGAAGACGCTACACCTTC.

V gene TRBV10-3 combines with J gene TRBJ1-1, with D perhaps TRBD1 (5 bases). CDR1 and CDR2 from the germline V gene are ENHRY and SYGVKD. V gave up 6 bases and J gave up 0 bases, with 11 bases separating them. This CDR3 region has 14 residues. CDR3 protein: CAISTTGLNTEAFF. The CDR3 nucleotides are TGTGCCATCAGCACCACAGGACTGAACACTGAAGCTTTCTTT.

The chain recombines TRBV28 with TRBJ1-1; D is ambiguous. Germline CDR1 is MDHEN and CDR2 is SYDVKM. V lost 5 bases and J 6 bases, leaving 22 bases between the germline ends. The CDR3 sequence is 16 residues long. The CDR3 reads CASSPLRWEGIPEAFF. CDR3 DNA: TGTGCCAGCAGTCCTCTCCGGTGGGAGGGTATCCCTGAAGCTTTCTTT.

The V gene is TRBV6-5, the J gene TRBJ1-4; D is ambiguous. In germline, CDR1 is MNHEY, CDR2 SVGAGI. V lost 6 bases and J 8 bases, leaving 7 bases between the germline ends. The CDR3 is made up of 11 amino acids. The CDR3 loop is CASRGVEKLFF. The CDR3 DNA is TGTGCCAGCAGGGGAGTCGAAAAACTGTTTTTT.

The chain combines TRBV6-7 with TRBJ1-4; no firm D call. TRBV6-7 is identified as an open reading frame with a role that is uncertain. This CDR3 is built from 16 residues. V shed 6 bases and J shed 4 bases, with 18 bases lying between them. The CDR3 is CASRLPPGKGNEKLFF. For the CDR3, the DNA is TGTGCCAGCAGGCTCCCTCCGGGTAAAGGTAATGAAAAACTGTTTTTT.

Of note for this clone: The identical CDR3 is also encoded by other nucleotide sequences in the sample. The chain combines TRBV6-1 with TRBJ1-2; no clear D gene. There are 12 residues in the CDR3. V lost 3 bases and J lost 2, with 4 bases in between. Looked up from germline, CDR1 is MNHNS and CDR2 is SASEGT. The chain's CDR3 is CASSDRNYGYTF. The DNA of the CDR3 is TGTGCCAGCAGTGACAGAAACTATGGCTACACCTTC.

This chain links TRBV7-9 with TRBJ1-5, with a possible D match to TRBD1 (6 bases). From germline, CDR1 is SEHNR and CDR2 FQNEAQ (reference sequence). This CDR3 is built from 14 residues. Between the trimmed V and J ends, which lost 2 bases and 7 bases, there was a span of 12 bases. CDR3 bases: TGTGCCAGCAGCTTATCAGGGGCAGGGCAGCCCCAGCATTTT. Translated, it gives CASSLSGAGQPQHF.

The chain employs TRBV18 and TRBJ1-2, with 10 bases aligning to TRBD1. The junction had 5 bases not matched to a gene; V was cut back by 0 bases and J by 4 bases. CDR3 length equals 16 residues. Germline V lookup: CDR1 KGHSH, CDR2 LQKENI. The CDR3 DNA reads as TGTGCCAGCTCACCACCGTCGACAGGGGGCCTCTATGGCTACACCTTC. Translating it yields CASSPPSTGGLYGYTF. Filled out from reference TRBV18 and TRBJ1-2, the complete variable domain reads NAGVMQNPRHLVRRRGQEARLRCSPMKGHSHVYWYRQLPEEGLKFMVYLQKENIIDESGMPKERFSAEFPKEGPSILRIQQVVRGDSAAYFCASSPPSTGGLYGYTFGSGTRLTVV.

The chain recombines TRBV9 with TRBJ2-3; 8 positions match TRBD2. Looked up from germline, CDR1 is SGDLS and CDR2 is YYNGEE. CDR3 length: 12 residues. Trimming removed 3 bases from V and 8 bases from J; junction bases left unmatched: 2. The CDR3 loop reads CASSDSGITQYF. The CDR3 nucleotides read TGTGCCAGCAGCGATAGCGGGATTACGCAGTATTTT.

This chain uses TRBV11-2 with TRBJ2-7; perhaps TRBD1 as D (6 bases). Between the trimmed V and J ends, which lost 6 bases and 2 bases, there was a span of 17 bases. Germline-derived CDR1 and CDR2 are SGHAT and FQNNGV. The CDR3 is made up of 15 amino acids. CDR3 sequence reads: CASRPWGTLPYEQYF. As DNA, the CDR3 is TGTGCCAGCAGGCCGTGGGGGACATTACCCTACGAGCAGTACTTC.

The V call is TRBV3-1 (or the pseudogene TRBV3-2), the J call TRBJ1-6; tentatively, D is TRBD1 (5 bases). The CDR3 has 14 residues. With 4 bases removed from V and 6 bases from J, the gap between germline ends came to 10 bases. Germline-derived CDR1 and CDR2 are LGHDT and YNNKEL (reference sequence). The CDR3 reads CASSPRARNSPLHF. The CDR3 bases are TGTGCCAGCAGCCCCAGGGCTCGTAATTCACCCCTCCACTTT.

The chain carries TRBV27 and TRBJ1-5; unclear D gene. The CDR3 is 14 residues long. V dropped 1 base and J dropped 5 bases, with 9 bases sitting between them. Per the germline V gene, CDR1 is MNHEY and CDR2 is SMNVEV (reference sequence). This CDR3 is CASSLYRTDQPQHF. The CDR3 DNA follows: TGTGCCAGCAGTTTATATAGAACCGATCAGCCCCAGCATTTT.